The clone carrying this TCR beta chain appeared a single time. The antigen remains unidentified. The entry originates in a study of T cell responses to AZD1222 COVID-19 vaccine. Study-wide results and caveats: Donor demographics were predominantly white British with a female majority; clonal diversity may be underestimated. Epitopes outside B.1.351 and B.1.1.7 mutated regions reportedly drew nearly half of spike TCRs.

Measured with immunoSEQ multiplex PCR; TCRdb has only the in-frame clones, and not every one. The sample includes 150,000 to 200,000 clones, about 91% of them seen just once. The sequence was obtained from an adult who received the AZD1222 COVID-19 vaccine. Sequenced here: peripheral blood, sampled 28 days after the second AZD1222 dose.

CDR3 DNA sequence: TGTGCCAGCAGCCAGGGGACAACCTCCCCAGAGTGGGGCAATGAGCAGTTCTTC. Translation: CASSQGTTSPEWGNEQFF. The rearrangement joins TRBV3-1 (or the pseudogene TRBV3-2) to TRBJ2-1, with D tentatively TRBD1 (6 bases). V was clipped by 3 bases and J by 6 bases, with 24 bases between them. The CDR3 is made up of 18 amino acids. From germline, CDR1 is LGHDT and CDR2 YNNKEL (reference sequence).